This is a list of T cell receptor beta chains from one sample in a study of CXCR3-negative and CXCR3-positive naive CD8 T cells. TCRdb re-called the 5' RACE reads; one entry per CDR3 protein, DNA not given. This sample's clone table lists roughly 80,000 distinct CDR3 sequences. Material for sequencing was naive CXCR3+ CD8+ T cells from blood. These receptors were taken from a human donor in good health. Some clones in this sample may be carry-over from other donors' samples. The CDR3 runs from the conserved cysteine through the conserved F or W.

TRBV20-1	TRBJ2-1	CSASGRESYNEQFF
TRBV24-1	TRBJ2-6	CATSTGSGANVLTF
TRBV27	TRBJ1-1	CASSSTGTNTEAFF
TRBV5-5	TRBJ2-5	CASSDGTGLAGPQETQYF
TRBV28	TRBJ2-7	CASSFITYEQYF
TRBV28	TRBJ1-1	CASSQIYMNTEAFF
TRBV7-9	TRBJ1-5	CASSSNTGRHSNQPQHF
TRBV4-1	TRBJ2-5	CASSIGTGVETQYF
TRBV13	TRBJ2-7	CASSRLRDAYEQYF
TRBV29-1	TRBJ1-1	CSVEGGGETEAFF
TRBV7-3	TRBJ2-2	CASSLDPASGSAGELFF
TRBV28	TRBJ2-1	CASSSERDEQFF
TRBV19	TRBJ1-1	CASSISGRSEAFF
TRBV7-9	TRBJ1-3	CASSPLAGGNTIYF
TRBV7-9	TRBJ2-1	CASSSAGGRSYNEQFF
TRBV29-1	TRBJ2-3	CSVSLSSESTDTQYF
TRBV12-3/TRBV12-4	TRBJ1-2	CASSGTGYGYTF
TRBV5-6	TRBJ2-5	CASSPRRSYQETQYF
TRBV12-3/TRBV12-4	TRBJ1-5	CASSFMGPSNQPQHF
TRBV10-3	TRBJ2-3	CAVAGEEDTQYF
TRBV12-3/TRBV12-4	TRBJ2-5	CASSLSREETQYF
TRBV10-3	TRBJ1-5	CAISEAGRDQPQHF
TRBV28	TRBJ2-5	CASSSVAGWKETQYF
TRBV3-1	TRBJ2-2	CASSQVPLLERGTGELFF
TRBV4-1	TRBJ1-4	CASSTLGSGRKLFF
TRBV18	TRBJ1-1	CASSPGWGPTEAFF
TRBV12-3/TRBV12-4	TRBJ2-1	CASSLAPSSEQFF
TRBV6-1	TRBJ2-7	CASSEPTGGGSYEQYF
TRBV2	TRBJ2-1	CASRKLGGGQTYNEQFF
TRBV23-1	TRBJ2-1	CASSQVRQGKEQFF
TRBV6-5	TRBJ1-4	CASSYSINEKLFF
TRBV7-9	TRBJ2-1	CASSLRLEGHNEQFF
TRBV18	TRBJ2-1	CASSPNGIHEQFF
TRBV2	TRBJ2-7	CASNRETYEQYF
TRBV7-8	TRBJ2-5	CASSLSSAGETQYF
TRBV29-1	TRBJ1-6	CSVAGTGVNSPLHF
TRBV9	TRBJ1-5	CASSAEQGRNQPQHF
TRBV19	TRBJ1-5	CASSIFSGSGQPQHF
TRBV6-4	TRBJ2-1	CASSDTELRNEQFF
TRBV7-6	TRBJ2-3	CASSLAPILAGGPDTQYF
TRBV12-3/TRBV12-4	TRBJ2-3	CASSFLAGGTDTQYF
TRBV4-3	TRBJ2-5	CASSQGAGGQETQYF
TRBV10-3	TRBJ1-4	CAIRGGNEKLFF